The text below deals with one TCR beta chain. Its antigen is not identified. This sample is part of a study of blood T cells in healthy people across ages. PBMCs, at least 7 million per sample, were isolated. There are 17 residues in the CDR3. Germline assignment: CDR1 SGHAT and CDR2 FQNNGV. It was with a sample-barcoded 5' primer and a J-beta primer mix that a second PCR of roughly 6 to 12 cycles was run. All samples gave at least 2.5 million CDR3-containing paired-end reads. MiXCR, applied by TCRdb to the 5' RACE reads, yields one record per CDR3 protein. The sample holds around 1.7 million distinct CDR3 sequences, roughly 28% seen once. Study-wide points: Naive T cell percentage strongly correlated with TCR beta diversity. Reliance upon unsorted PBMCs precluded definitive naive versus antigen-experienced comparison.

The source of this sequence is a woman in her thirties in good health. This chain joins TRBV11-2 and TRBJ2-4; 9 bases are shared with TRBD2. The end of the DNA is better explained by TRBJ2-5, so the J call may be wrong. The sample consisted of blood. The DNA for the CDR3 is TGTGCCAGCAGCTTGGACTTAGCGGGAGCAGCTGTGAAGACCCAGTACTTC. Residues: CASSLDLAGAAVKTQYF.